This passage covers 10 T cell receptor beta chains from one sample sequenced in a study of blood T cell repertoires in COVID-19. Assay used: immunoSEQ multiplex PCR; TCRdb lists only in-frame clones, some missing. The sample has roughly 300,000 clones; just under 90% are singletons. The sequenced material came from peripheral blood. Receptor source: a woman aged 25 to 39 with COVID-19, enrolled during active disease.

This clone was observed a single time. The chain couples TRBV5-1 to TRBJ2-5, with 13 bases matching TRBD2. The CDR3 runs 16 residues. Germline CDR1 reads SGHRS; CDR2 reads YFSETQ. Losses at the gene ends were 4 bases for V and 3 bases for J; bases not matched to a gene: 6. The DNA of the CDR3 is TGCGCCAGCAGCGTATACGGACTAGCGGGAGAAGAGACCCAGTACTTC. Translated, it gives CASSVYGLAGEETQYF.

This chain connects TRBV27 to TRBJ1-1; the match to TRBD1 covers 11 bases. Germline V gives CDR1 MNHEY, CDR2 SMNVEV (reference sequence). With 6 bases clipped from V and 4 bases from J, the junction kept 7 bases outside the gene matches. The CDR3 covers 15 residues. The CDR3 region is CASSRTGGAGTEAFF. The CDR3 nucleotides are TGTGCCAGCAGCCGGACAGGGGGCGCGGGCACTGAAGCTTTCTTT.

The CDR3 sequence: CASSRQALNEKLFF. Here the CDR3 DNA reads TGTGCCAGCTCACGACAGGCACTGAATGAAAAACTGTTTTTT. The chain recombines TRBV18 with TRBJ1-4; maybe TRBD1 (6 bases). From germline, CDR1 is KGHSH and CDR2 LQKENI. This CDR3 is 14 amino acids long. Trimming took off 4 bases at V and 5 bases at J, with 11 bases between the two ends.

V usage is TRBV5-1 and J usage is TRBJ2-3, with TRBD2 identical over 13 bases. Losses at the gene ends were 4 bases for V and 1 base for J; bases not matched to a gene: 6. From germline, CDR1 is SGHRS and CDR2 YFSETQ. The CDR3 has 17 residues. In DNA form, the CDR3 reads TGCGCCAGCAGCAGAGGACTAGCGGGGGCCCGCACAGATACGCAGTATTTT. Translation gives CASSRGLAGARTDTQYF.

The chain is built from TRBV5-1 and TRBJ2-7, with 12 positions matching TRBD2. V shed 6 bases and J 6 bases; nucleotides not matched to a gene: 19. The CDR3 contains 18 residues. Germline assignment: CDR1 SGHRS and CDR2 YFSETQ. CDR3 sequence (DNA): TGCGCCAGCACCCCGGAAGGGCGGACTAGCGGGGCCTGGGGCGAGCAGTACTTC. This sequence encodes CASTPEGRTSGAWGEQYF.

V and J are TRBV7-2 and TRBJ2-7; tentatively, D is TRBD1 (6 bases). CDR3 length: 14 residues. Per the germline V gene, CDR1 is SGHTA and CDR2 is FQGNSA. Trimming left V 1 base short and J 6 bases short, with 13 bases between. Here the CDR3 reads CASSLGWQGSEQYF. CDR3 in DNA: TGTGCCAGCAGCTTAGGTTGGCAGGGGAGCGAGCAGTACTTC.

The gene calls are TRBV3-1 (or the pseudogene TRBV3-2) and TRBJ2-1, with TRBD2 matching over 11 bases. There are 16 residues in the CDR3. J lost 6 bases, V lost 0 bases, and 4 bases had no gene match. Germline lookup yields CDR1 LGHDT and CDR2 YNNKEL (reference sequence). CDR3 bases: TGTGCCAGCAGCCAAGAGGATAGCGGGGGGGCCAATGAGCAGTTCTTC. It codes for CASSQEDSGGANEQFF.

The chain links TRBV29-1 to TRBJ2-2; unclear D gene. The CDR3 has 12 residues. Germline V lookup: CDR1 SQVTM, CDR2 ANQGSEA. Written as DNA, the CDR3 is TGCAGTACCGCGGAGAACACCGGGGAGCTGTTTTTT. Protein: CSTAENTGELFF.

The CDR3 nucleotides read TGTGCCAGCAGTTACGATGGAGAGAGCTCCTACGAGCAGTACTTC. It codes for CASSYDGESSYEQYF. The chain recombines TRBV6-5 with TRBJ2-7; D gene uncertain. Deletions cut 2 bases from V and 0 bases from J, with 11 bases between. The length of the CDR3 is 15 residues. From germline, CDR1 is MNHEY and CDR2 SVGAGI.

CDR3: CASSLPNNYGYTF. The DNA of the CDR3 is TGTGCCAGCAGCTTACCAAATAACTATGGCTACACCTTC. This chain joins TRBV7-9 and TRBJ1-2; D is undetermined. The CDR3 has 13 amino acids. CDR1 is SEHNR, CDR2 FQNEAQ, per germline (reference sequence). Trimming took off 2 bases at V and 1 base at J, with 5 bases between the two ends.